This entry is about one T cell receptor (beta chain). The same CDR3 can be traced to other DNA sequences in this sample. Germline CDR1 reads MDHEN; CDR2 reads SYDVKM. V lost 6 bases and J 5 bases, leaving 13 bases between the germline ends. The CDR3 is 13 amino acids. The data derive from a study of Ad26.COV2.S vaccination and SARS-CoV-2 variants. Background on the study: The donor participated in the COV1001 trial, in its Ad26.COV2.S arm.

Repertoires were generated with immunoSEQ multiplex PCR, while TCRdb's copy carries only in-frame clones and drops some. The sample carries 510,000 or so clones, 87% recorded once. The treatment here: about 20 received Ad26.COV2.S at low or high dose, single or two shots; roughly five received placebo; per-sample allocation not given. All samples were drawn on day 63, counting from the first vaccine or placebo injection. The specimen comprised peripheral blood, sampled in a trial of Ad26.COV2.S vaccine versus placebo. The chain couples TRBV28 to TRBJ2-5; D is possibly TRBD1 (6 bases). This sequence originates from a person aged 18-60 years who received the Ad26.COV2.S COVID-19 vaccine or a placebo. This CDR3 is CASRAGVVETQYF. CDR3 sequence (DNA): TGTGCCAGCAGAGCAGGGGTGGTTGAGACCCAGTACTTC.